These T cell receptor beta chains were read from a single sample in a study of T cells in Graves' hyperthyroidism and ophthalmopathy. TCRdb analysed the multiplex PCR reads with MiXCR anew, one entry per CDR3 protein. Here the sample spans about 420,000 distinct CDR3 sequences, around 14% being singletons. Sequenced material: blood. The source is a young woman with Graves' hyperthyroidism. Both conserved end residues are part of each CDR3. The order of the fields is V gene, CDR3 length, clone size, D gene, J gene, CDR3 protein, CDR3 DNA. The D gene is left open where the match is weak. Expanded clones are given a class, and other clones once, few, many or no size at all.

v_call: TRBV7-9
cdr3_length: 15
clone_size: few
d_call: TRBD1
j_call: TRBJ2-7
cdr3_aa: CASSSRDSNFYEQYF
cdr3_nt: TGTGCCAGCAGCTCTCGGGACAGCAATTTCTACGAGCAGTACTTC

v_call: TRBV6-1
cdr3_length: 11
clone_size: .
d_call: .
j_call: TRBJ2-2
cdr3_aa: CASTGPGELFF
cdr3_nt: TGTGCCAGCACAGGCCCCGGGGAGCTGTTTTTT

v_call: TRBV7-3
cdr3_length: 16
clone_size: many
d_call: TRBD1
j_call: TRBJ2-2
cdr3_aa: CASSLGGQGASGELFF
cdr3_nt: TGTGCCAGCAGCCTGGGGGGTCAGGGGGCGAGCGGGGAGCTGTTTTTT

v_call: TRBV6-1
cdr3_length: 16
clone_size: many
d_call: .
j_call: TRBJ2-7
cdr3_aa: CASTGGLGRSSYEQYF
cdr3_nt: TGTGCCAGCACCGGAGGACTGGGACGGAGCTCCTACGAGCAGTACTTC

v_call: TRBV3-1
cdr3_length: 12
clone_size: many
d_call: .
j_call: TRBJ2-7
cdr3_aa: CASSQTAYEQYF
cdr3_nt: TGTGCCAGCAGCCAAACGGCCTACGAGCAGTACTTC

v_call: TRBV3-1
cdr3_length: 15
clone_size: many
d_call: .
j_call: TRBJ1-2
cdr3_aa: CASSFYREVTYGYTF
cdr3_nt: TGTGCCAGCAGTTTCTACAGGGAGGTCACCTATGGCTACACCTTC

v_call: TRBV2
cdr3_length: 13
clone_size: many
d_call: .
j_call: TRBJ2-7
cdr3_aa: CASSEGGRYEQYF
cdr3_nt: TGTGCCAGCAGTGAAGGGGGGCGCTACGAGCAGTACTTC

v_call: TRBV7-2
cdr3_length: 16
clone_size: .
d_call: TRBD1
j_call: TRBJ1-1
cdr3_aa: CASSLWVTGGGTEAFF
cdr3_nt: TGTGCCAGCAGCTTATGGGTGACAGGGGGCGGCACTGAAGCTTTCTTT

v_call: TRBV5-6
cdr3_length: 12
clone_size: few
d_call: .
j_call: TRBJ1-2
cdr3_aa: CASSYQMAGYTF
cdr3_nt: TGTGCCAGCAGCTATCAGATGGCTGGCTACACCTTC

v_call: TRBV6-1
cdr3_length: 17
clone_size: many
d_call: TRBD1
j_call: TRBJ1-5
cdr3_aa: CASSSSHAGTGGQPQHF
cdr3_nt: TGTGCCAGCAGTTCCAGTCACGCCGGGACAGGGGGCCAGCCCCAGCATTTT

v_call: TRBV7-8
cdr3_length: 18
clone_size: .
d_call: TRBD2
j_call: TRBJ2-5
cdr3_aa: CASSRGALAGGPRETQYF
cdr3_nt: TGTGCCAGCAGTCGTGGGGCCCTAGCGGGGGGGCCCCGGGAGACCCAGTACTTC

v_call: TRBV9
cdr3_length: 15
clone_size: .
d_call: .
j_call: TRBJ1-2
cdr3_aa: CASSVVGGLNYGYTF
cdr3_nt: TGTGCCAGCAGCGTAGTAGGAGGTCTTAACTATGGCTACACCTTC

v_call: TRBV18
cdr3_length: 13
clone_size: many
d_call: .
j_call: TRBJ2-7
cdr3_aa: CASSPGRGVEQYF
cdr3_nt: TGTGCCAGCTCACCAGGCAGGGGGGTCGAGCAGTACTTC

v_call: TRBV11-2
cdr3_length: 17
clone_size: many
d_call: TRBD1
j_call: TRBJ2-3
cdr3_aa: CASSQARDSFLTDTQYF
cdr3_nt: TGTGCCAGCAGCCAAGCTCGGGACAGCTTTCTCACAGATACGCAGTATTTT

v_call: TRBV30
cdr3_length: 17
clone_size: few
d_call: TRBD1
j_call: TRBJ2-6
cdr3_aa: CAWSGQGNQYGANVLTF
cdr3_nt: TGTGCCTGGAGTGGACAGGGTAATCAATACGGGGCCAACGTCCTGACTTTC

v_call: TRBV7-3
cdr3_length: 15
clone_size: many
d_call: .
j_call: TRBJ2-3
cdr3_aa: CASSQQVQRTDTQYF
cdr3_nt: TGTGCCAGCAGCCAACAGGTTCAACGCACAGATACGCAGTATTTT

v_call: TRBV7-2
cdr3_length: 13
clone_size: many
d_call: .
j_call: TRBJ2-3
cdr3_aa: CASSLTNTDTQYF
cdr3_nt: TGTGCCAGCAGCTTGACAAACACAGATACGCAGTATTTT

v_call: TRBV5-1
cdr3_length: 15
clone_size: many
d_call: .
j_call: TRBJ1-1
cdr3_aa: CASSLLREMNTEAFF
cdr3_nt: TGCGCCAGCAGCTTGTTAAGGGAAATGAACACTGAAGCTTTCTTT

v_call: TRBV25-1
cdr3_length: 12
clone_size: .
d_call: .
j_call: TRBJ2-7
cdr3_aa: CASSEPGNEQYF
cdr3_nt: TGTGCCAGCAGTGAACCAGGGAACGAGCAGTACTTC

v_call: TRBV20-1
cdr3_length: 16
clone_size: few
d_call: .
j_call: TRBJ2-1
cdr3_aa: CSARGAGGRPYNEQFF
cdr3_nt: TGCAGTGCTAGAGGGGCTGGTGGTCGGCCCTACAATGAGCAGTTCTTC

v_call: TRBV15
cdr3_length: 14
clone_size: .
d_call: .
j_call: TRBJ1-5
cdr3_aa: CATSSQAPFAPQHF
cdr3_nt: TGTGCCACCAGCAGCCAAGCCCCCTTTGCGCCCCAGCATTTT

v_call: TRBV10-3
cdr3_length: 15
clone_size: many
d_call: .
j_call: TRBJ2-4
cdr3_aa: CAISDQGLGKNIQYF
cdr3_nt: TGTGCCATCAGTGATCAGGGTTTAGGCAAAAACATTCAGTACTTC

v_call: TRBV3-1
cdr3_length: 15
clone_size: many
d_call: .
j_call: TRBJ1-2
cdr3_aa: CASSHPQGPLYGYTF
cdr3_nt: TGTGCCAGCAGCCACCCTCAGGGGCCGCTCTATGGCTACACCTTC

v_call: TRBV7-8
cdr3_length: 15
clone_size: many
d_call: .
j_call: TRBJ1-4
cdr3_aa: CASSAPGAGNEKLFF
cdr3_nt: TGTGCCAGCAGCGCACCGGGAGCAGGAAATGAAAAACTGTTTTTT

v_call: TRBV7-9
cdr3_length: 17
clone_size: .
d_call: TRBD1
j_call: TRBJ1-5
cdr3_aa: CASSLIGTGGSNQPQHF
cdr3_nt: TGTGCCAGCAGCTTAATTGGGACAGGGGGCTCGAATCAGCCCCAGCATTTT

v_call: TRBV7-9
cdr3_length: 15
clone_size: .
d_call: TRBD2
j_call: TRBJ2-1
cdr3_aa: CASSAWTSGHNEQFF
cdr3_nt: TGTGCCAGCAGCGCCTGGACTAGCGGCCACAATGAGCAGTTCTTC

v_call: TRBV12-3/TRBV12-4
cdr3_length: 15
clone_size: .
d_call: .
j_call: TRBJ2-5
cdr3_aa: CASSFNLGNQETQYF
cdr3_nt: TGTGCCAGCAGTTTTAACTTGGGGAACCAAGAGACCCAGTACTTC

v_call: TRBV4-2
cdr3_length: 12
clone_size: few
d_call: .
j_call: TRBJ2-3
cdr3_aa: CASSQEGEHPYF
cdr3_nt: TGTGCCAGCAGCCAAGAAGGGGAGCACCCGTATTTT

v_call: TRBV7-9
cdr3_length: 16
clone_size: many
d_call: TRBD2
j_call: TRBJ2-3
cdr3_aa: CASSEVLAGGQDTQYF
cdr3_nt: TGTGCCAGCAGCGAGGTGCTAGCGGGAGGGCAAGATACGCAGTATTTT

v_call: TRBV12-3/TRBV12-4
cdr3_length: 12
clone_size: few
d_call: .
j_call: TRBJ2-2
cdr3_aa: CASSLGVGELFF
cdr3_nt: TGTGCCAGCAGTTTAGGTGTCGGGGAGCTGTTTTTT

v_call: TRBV12-3/TRBV12-4
cdr3_length: 16
clone_size: many
d_call: .
j_call: TRBJ1-1
cdr3_aa: CASSLAIRGPNTEAFF
cdr3_nt: TGTGCCAGCAGTTTAGCGATACGCGGACCGAACACTGAAGCTTTCTTT

v_call: TRBV15
cdr3_length: 16
clone_size: few
d_call: TRBD1
j_call: TRBJ2-7
cdr3_aa: CATSKETGASSYEQYF
cdr3_nt: TGTGCCACCAGCAAAGAAACAGGGGCGAGCTCCTACGAGCAGTACTTC

v_call: TRBV2
cdr3_length: 13
clone_size: many
d_call: .
j_call: TRBJ1-5
cdr3_aa: CASNGLRDQPQHF
cdr3_nt: TGTGCCAGCAATGGACTGAGGGATCAGCCCCAGCATTTT

v_call: TRBV29-1
cdr3_length: 14
clone_size: .
d_call: .
j_call: TRBJ1-3
cdr3_aa: CSVASGSGGNTIYF
cdr3_nt: TGCAGCGTTGCCTCGGGGAGCGGTGGAAACACCATATATTTT